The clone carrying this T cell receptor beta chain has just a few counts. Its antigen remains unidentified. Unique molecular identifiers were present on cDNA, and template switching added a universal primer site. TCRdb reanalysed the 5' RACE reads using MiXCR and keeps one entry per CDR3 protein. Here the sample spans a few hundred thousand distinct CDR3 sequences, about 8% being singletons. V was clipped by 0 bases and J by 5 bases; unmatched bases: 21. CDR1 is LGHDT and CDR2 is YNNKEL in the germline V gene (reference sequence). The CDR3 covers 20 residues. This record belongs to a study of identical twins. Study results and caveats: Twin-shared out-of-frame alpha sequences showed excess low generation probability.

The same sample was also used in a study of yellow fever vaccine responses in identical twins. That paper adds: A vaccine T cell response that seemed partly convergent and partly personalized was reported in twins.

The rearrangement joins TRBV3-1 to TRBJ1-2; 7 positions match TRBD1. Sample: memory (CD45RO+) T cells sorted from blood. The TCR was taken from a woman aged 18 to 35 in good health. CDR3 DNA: TGTGCCAGCAGCCAAGAGCGAAGGCAGGGGGTCGGCCGCTTACTTTATGGCTACACCTTC. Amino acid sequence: CASSQERRQGVGRLLYGYTF.